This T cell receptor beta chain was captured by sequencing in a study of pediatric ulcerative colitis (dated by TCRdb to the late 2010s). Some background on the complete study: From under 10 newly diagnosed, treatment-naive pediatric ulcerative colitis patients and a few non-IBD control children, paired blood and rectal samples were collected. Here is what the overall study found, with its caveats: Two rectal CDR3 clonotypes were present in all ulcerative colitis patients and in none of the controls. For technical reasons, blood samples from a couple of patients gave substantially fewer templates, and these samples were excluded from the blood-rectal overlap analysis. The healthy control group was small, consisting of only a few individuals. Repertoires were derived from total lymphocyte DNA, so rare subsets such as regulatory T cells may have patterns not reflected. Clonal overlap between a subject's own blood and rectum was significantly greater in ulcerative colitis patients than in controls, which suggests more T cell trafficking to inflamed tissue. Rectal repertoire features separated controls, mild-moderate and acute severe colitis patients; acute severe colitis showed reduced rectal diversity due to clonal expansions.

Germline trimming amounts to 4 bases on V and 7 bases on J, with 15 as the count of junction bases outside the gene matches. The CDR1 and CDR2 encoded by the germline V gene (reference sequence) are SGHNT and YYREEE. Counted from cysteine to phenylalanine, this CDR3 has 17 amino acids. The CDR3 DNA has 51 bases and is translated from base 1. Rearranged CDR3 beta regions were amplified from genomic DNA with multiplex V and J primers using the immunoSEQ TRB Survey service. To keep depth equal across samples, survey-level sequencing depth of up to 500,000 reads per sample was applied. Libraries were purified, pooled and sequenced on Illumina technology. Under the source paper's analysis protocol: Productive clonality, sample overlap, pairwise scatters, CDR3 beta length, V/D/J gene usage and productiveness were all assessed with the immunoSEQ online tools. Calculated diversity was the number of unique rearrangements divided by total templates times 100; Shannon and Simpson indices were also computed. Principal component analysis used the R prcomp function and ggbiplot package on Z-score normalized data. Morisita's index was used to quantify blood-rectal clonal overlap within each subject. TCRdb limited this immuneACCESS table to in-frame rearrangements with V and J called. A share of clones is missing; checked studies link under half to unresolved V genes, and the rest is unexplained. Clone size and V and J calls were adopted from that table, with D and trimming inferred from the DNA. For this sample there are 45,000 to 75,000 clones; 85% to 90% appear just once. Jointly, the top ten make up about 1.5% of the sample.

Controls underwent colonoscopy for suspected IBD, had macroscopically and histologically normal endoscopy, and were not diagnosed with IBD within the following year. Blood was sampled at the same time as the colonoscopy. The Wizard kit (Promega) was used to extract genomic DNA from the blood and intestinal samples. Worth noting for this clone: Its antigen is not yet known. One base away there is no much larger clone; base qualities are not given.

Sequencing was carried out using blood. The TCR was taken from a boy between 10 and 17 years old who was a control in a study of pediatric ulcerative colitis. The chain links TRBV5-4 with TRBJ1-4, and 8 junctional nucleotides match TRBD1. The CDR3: CASSRFPVQGGGEKLFF. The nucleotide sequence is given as TGTGCCAGCAGCCGTTTCCCGGTACAGGGGGGAGGTGAAAAACTGTTTTTT.